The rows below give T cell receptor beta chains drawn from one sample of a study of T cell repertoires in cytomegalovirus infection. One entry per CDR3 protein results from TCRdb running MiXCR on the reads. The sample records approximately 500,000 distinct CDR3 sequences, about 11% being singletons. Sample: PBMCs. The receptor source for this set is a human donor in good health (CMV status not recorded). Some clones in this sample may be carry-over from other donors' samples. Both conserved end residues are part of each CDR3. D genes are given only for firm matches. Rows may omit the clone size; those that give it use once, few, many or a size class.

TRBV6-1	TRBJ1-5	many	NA	TGTGCCAGCAGTGAATTAATGAGTGTTAATCAGCCCCAGCATTTT	CASSELMSVNQPQHF
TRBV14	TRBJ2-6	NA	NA	TGTGCCAGCAGCTCCTTTACACAGCCGTATTTTGGGGCCAACGTCCTGACTTTC	CASSSFTQPYFGANVLTF
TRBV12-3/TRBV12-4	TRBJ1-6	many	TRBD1	TGTGCCAGCAGCCCCCTGGACAGGGGAGGAAATTCACCCCTCCACTTT	CASSPLDRGGNSPLHF
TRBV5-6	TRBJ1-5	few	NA	TGTGCCAGCAGCTTGTGGGGGATCAATCAGCCCCAGCATTTT	CASSLWGINQPQHF
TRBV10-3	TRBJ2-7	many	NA	TGTGCCATCAGCTGGGAGAGAGACTACGAGCAGTACTTC	CAISWERDYEQYF
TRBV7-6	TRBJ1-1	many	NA	TGTGCCAGCAGCCCATCGGGGAAGTGGGGTACTGAAGCTTTCTTT	CASSPSGKWGTEAFF
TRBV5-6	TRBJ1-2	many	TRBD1	TGTGCCAGCAGCTGGAGGACAGGCCTCACCTTC	CASSWRTGLTF
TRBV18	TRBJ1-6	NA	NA	TGTGCCAGCTCACCTACCCAGGGTCAGTCACCCCTCCACTTT	CASSPTQGQSPLHF
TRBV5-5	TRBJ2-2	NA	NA	TGTGCCAGCAGCTTGGCAACCAGTGGCGGGGAGCTGTTTTTT	CASSLATSGGELFF
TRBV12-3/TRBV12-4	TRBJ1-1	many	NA	TGTGCCAGCAGGTCCCTTACGGGGGGTGAAGCTTTCTTT	CASRSLTGGEAFF
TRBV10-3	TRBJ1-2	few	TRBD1	TGTGCCATCAGTGCAGACAGGGGGTCTGGCTACACCTTC	CAISADRGSGYTF
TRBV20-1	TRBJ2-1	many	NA	TGCAGTGCTAGGGGGGGCCGCTCCTACAATGAGCAGTTCTTC	CSARGGRSYNEQFF
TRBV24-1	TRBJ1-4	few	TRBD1	TGTGCCACCAGTGGACCGCAGGGGGCAGCTAATGAAAAACTGTTTTTT	CATSGPQGAANEKLFF
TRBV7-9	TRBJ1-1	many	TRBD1	TGTGCCAGCAGCTCCCCTGGACAGGGTTTCGCTGAAGCTTTCTTT	CASSSPGQGFAEAFF
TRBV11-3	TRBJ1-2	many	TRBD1	TGTGCCAGCAGGGAACAGGGGGCTCTATGCTCTGGCTATGGCTACACCTTC	CASREQGALCSGYGYTF
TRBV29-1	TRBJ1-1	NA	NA	TGCAGCTCGTCTTCCCAACAAGAGCTTGTAGCTTTCTTT	CSSSSQQELVAFF
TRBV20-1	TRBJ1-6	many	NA	TGCAGTGCAGAGGGGGGTTTCGAAGATTCACCCCTCCACTTT	CSAEGGFEDSPLHF
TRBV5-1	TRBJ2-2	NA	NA	TGCGCCAGCAGCTTGGACCTCCGGGACGGTGGAGAGCTGTTTTTT	CASSLDLRDGGELFF
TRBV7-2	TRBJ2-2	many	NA	TGTGCCAGCAGCTTAGATTCCCCAGGGTTGAGGGAGCTGTTTTTT	CASSLDSPGLRELFF
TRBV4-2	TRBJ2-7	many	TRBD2	TGTGCCAGCAGCCATGTGACCACGCGGGAGGAACTGTACGAGCAGTACTTC	CASSHVTTREELYEQYF
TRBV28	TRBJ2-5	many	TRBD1	TGTGCCAGCAGTAGAGGGACAGGGGGAACGAAGACCCAGTACTTC	CASSRGTGGTKTQYF
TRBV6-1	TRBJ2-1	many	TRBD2	TGTGCCAGCACCCTTAATATGGCGGGAGGGCCCAATGAGCAGTTCTTC	CASTLNMAGGPNEQFF
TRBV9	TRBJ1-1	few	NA	TGTGCCAGCAGCCTCCAGGATAACACTGAAGCTTTCTTT	CASSLQDNTEAFF
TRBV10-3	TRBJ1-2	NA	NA	TGTGCCATCAGTGAGGGGGCGTCTTGGTATGGCTACACCTTC	CAISEGASWYGYTF
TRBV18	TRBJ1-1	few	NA	TGTGCCAGCTCGAAGGTAACAGGCGCCCTGAACACTGAAGCTTTCTTT	CASSKVTGALNTEAFF
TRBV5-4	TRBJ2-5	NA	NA	TGTGCCAGCAGCCCCAGTAGGGAACAGCAAGAGACCCAGTACTTC	CASSPSREQQETQYF
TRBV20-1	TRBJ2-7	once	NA	TGCAGTGCGCGAGCGGAGGGCTACGAGCAGTACTTC	CSARAEGYEQYF
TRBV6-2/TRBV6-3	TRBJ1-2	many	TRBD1	TGTGCCAGCAGAGGACAGGGCAGCTCCAAGGGGGCTGGCTACACCTTC	CASRGQGSSKGAGYTF
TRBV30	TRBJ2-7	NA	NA	TGTGCCTGGAGTCTAGGAGGGCAGAGACCCCCCTACGAGCAGTACTTC	CAWSLGGQRPPYEQYF
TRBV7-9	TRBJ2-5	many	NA	TGTGCCAGCAGCTTAAACCCATGGATCCAGCAGACCCAGTACTTC	CASSLNPWIQQTQYF
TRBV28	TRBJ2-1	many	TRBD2	TGTGCCAGCAGCGGGGGGGGGAGCAGGCGCTACAATGAGCAGTTCTTC	CASSGGGSRRYNEQFF
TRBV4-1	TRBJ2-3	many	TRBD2	TGCGCCAGCAGGCTATTAGCGGGGGGAACAGATACGCAGTATTTT	CASRLLAGGTDTQYF
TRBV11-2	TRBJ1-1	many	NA	TGTGCCAGCAGCTCGAGTCGTAAGTTCATGAACACTGAAGCTTTCTTT	CASSSSRKFMNTEAFF
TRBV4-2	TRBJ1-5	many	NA	TGTGCCAGCAGCCAAGACAGGGGTACTCAGCCCCAGCATTTT	CASSQDRGTQPQHF
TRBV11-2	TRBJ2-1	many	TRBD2	TGTGCCAGCAGCACCACTTACTCGGGACTAGCGGGAGGGGAGCCGGACAATGAGCAGTTCTTC	CASSTTYSGLAGGEPDNEQFF
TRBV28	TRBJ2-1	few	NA	TGTGCCAGCAGATCGGGAGGGGGCAGCTCCTACAATGAGCAGTTCTTC	CASRSGGGSSYNEQFF
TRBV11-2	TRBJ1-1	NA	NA	TGTGCCAGCAGCACAATCCGTCTGTTCGAAGCTTTCTTT	CASSTIRLFEAFF
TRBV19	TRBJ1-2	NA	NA	TGTGCCAGTAGTATAGAGCATCCGGAGGCCTACTATGGCTACACCTTC	CASSIEHPEAYYGYTF
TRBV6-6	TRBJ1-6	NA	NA	TGTGCCAGCATCTATCTAGAACGTAATTCACCCCTCCACTTT	CASIYLERNSPLHF
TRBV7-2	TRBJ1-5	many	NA	TGTGCCAGCAGCTTATGGGGGTGGAGTCAGCCCCAGCATTTT	CASSLWGWSQPQHF
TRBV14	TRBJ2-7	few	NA	TGTGCCAGCAGCCAACTCCGAGGTGACGAGCAGTACTTC	CASSQLRGDEQYF
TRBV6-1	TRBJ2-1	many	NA	TGTGCCAGCAGAAGTGCGACGGGGACGGAAAACAATGAGCAGTTCTTC	CASRSATGTENNEQFF
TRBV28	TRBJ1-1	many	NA	TGTGCCATTCGAACAGGTGACACTGAAGCTTTCTTT	CAIRTGDTEAFF
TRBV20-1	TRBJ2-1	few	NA	TGCAGTGCTCCGGTGGGCGGGTCCTCCTACAATGAGCAGTTCTTC	CSAPVGGSSYNEQFF
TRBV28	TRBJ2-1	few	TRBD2	TGTGCCAGCAGTCCCCCCCCGGGACTAGAATACAATGAGCAGTTCTTC	CASSPPPGLEYNEQFF
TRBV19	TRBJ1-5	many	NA	TGTGCCAGTAGTATCAACAGGGCAGGGGAAATGAATTTT	CASSINRAGEMNF
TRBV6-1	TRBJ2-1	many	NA	TGTGCCAGCAGTGGACCCGTCCTAGCGCTAATTTACAATGAGCAGTTCTTC	CASSGPVLALIYNEQFF
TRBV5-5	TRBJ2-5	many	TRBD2	TGTGCCAGCAGCTCCTTAGCGGGGGGGCCCCAAAAGACCCAGTACTTC	CASSSLAGGPQKTQYF
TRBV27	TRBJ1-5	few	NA	TGTGCCAGCAGGAACAGGGAAGGGCAGCCCCAGCATTTT	CASRNREGQPQHF
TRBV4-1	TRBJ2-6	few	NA	TGCGCCAGCAGCCAAGTCAACTACTCACCGGGGGCCAACGTCCTGACTTTC	CASSQVNYSPGANVLTF
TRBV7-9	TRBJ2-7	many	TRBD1	TGTGCCAGCAGTTCGACAGGGGCGCCCTACGAGCAGTACTTC	CASSSTGAPYEQYF
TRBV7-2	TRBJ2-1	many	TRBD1	TGTGCCAGCAGCTCCCCCAGGGGGAACAATGAGCAGTTCTTC	CASSSPRGNNEQFF
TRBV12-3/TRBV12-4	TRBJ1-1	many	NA	TGTGCCAGCAGTTCGACAGATGAAGCTTTCTTT	CASSSTDEAFF
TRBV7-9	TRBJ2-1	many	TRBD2	TGTGCCAGCAGGGGGGGGGTAACCTACAATGAGCAGTTCTTC	CASRGGVTYNEQFF
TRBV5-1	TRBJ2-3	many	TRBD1	TGCGCCAGCAGCGTAAGGACAGGGGACCCAGATACGCAGTATTTT	CASSVRTGDPDTQYF
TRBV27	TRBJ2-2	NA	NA	TGTGCCAGCAGTCCCTCATCGGGGGTTTTACCCGGGGAGCTGTTTTTT	CASSPSSGVLPGELFF
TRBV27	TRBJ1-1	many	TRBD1	TGTGCCAGCAGTTTATCTATTACAGGGGGCTTTGCTTTCTTT	CASSLSITGGFAFF
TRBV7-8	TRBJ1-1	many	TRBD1	TGTGCCAGCAGCCCCCGTCAGGGGGCCAGAACTGAAGCTTTCTTT	CASSPRQGARTEAFF
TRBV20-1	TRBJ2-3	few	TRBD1	TGCAGTGCTAGGGGACAGGGGGCGAGGGATACGCAGTATTTT	CSARGQGARDTQYF
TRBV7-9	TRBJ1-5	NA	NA	TGTGCCAGCAGCTCAGGGACATTTTCTAGCAATCAGCCCCAGCATTTT	CASSSGTFSSNQPQHF